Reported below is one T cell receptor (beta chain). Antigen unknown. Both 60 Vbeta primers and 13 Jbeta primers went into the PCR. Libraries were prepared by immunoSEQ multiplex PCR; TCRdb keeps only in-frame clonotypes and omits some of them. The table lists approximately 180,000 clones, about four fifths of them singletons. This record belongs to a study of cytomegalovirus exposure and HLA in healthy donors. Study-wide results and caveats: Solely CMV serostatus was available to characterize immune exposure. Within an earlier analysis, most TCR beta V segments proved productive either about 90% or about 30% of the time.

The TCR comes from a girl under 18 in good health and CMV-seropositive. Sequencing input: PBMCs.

This CDR3 reads CASRTTREASNEKLFF. In DNA, the CDR3 is TGTGCCAGCAGAACGACCAGGGAGGCGAGCAATGAAAAACTGTTTTTT. This sequence joins TRBV2 and TRBJ1-4, with TRBD1 as a possible D gene (5 bases). CDR1 and CDR2 (germline): SNHLY, FYNNEI. Trimming removed 6 bases at V and 5 bases at J, with 19 bases between. The CDR3 runs to 16 residues.